These 3 T cell receptor beta chains share one sample of origin, sequenced in a study of blood T cell repertoires in COVID-19. Repertoires were generated with immunoSEQ multiplex PCR, while TCRdb's copy carries only in-frame clones and drops some. The sample has fewer than 250,000 clones; about 85% are singletons. Sequenced: peripheral blood. The receptors here all came from a woman aged 55 to 70 with active or convalescent COVID-19.

The chain links TRBV15 to TRBJ2-1, with 9 nucleotides matching TRBD2. The CDR3 extends over 17 amino acids. The J segment lost 7 bases and the V segment lost 3 bases, leaving 13 bases of the junction unmatched. CDR1 LNHNV and CDR2 YYDKDF come from the germline V gene (reference sequence). For the CDR3, the DNA is TGTGCCACCAGCAGGGTGGTAGCGGGAGCAAGGTGGAATGAGCAGTTCTTC. Translating it yields CATSRVVAGARWNEQFF.

This clone was seen once. V usage is TRBV28 and J usage is TRBJ1-3, with a possible D match to TRBD1 (6 bases). The CDR3 extends over 15 amino acids. The germline V gene encodes CDR1 MDHEN and CDR2 SYDVKM. V was cut by 4 bases and J by 4 bases, with 14 bases left in between. This CDR3 reads CASSYSPQGGNTIYF. The CDR3 region has the DNA TGTGCCAGCAGTTACAGCCCCCAGGGGGGAAACACCATATATTTT.

This chain uses TRBV7-8 with TRBJ2-1; 8 bases align to TRBD2. With V trimmed by 4 bases and J by 3 bases, 5 bases remained unmatched. The CDR3 is 15 residues long. From germline, CDR1 is SGHVS and CDR2 FQNEAQ. DNA of the CDR3: TGTGCCAGCAGCTCTGTAGCGGGAATCTACAATGAGCAGTTCTTC. Translating it yields CASSSVAGIYNEQFF.